These 31 T cell receptor beta chains were sequenced from one sample in a study of T cell responses to AZD1222 COVID-19 vaccine (TCRdb year 2021). Receptors were amplified or captured by the immunoSEQ multiplex PCR assay. Here the immuneACCESS table is served through TCRdb, limited to in-frame sequences with V and J called. Missing clones are a known gap in these copies; in checked studies unresolved V genes cover under half, and the rest lacks a known reason. The sample data list some 150,000 clones, and about 92% of these were observed just once. The top ten hold 2.5% to 4% of the sample. Read against the paper, the sample's time point label means: about 28 days (+/-7) after the second vaccine dose. Sequencing was performed on peripheral blood, taken 28 days after the second AZD1222 dose. The receptors originated from an adult who received the AZD1222 COVID-19 vaccine.

The rearrangement joins TRBV18 to TRBJ2-1; 7 bases agree with TRBD2. V trimming: 2 bases; J trimming: 4 bases; junction bases outside the gene matches: 8. The CDR3 contains 16 residues. The germline gives CDR1 KGHSH, CDR2 LQKENI. The DNA of the CDR3 is TGTGCCAGCTCACCATTATCCAGCGGGAATTACAATGAGCAGTTCTTC. Translating gives CASSPLSSGNYNEQFF. Based on the CDR3 plus reference TRBV18 and TRBJ2-1, the full variable domain is NAGVMQNPRHLVRRRGQEARLRCSPMKGHSHVYWYRQLPEEGLKFMVYLQKENIIDESGMPKERFSAEFPKEGPSILRIQQVVRGDSAAYFCASSPLSSGNYNEQFFGPGTRLTVL.

This clone has just a few counts. The chain couples TRBV19 to TRBJ1-2, with D uncertain. Trimming cost V 6 bases and J 0 bases, with 11 bases left between them. CDR3 length: 14 amino acids. Per germline, CDR1 LNHDA and CDR2 SQIVND (reference sequence). The CDR3 spells CASRPGHPNYGYTF. Written as DNA, the CDR3 is TGTGCCAGTAGACCGGGTCACCCTAACTATGGCTACACCTTC.

The chain combines TRBV12-3 or TRBV12-4 with TRBJ2-2; D may be TRBD2 (5 bases). V was trimmed by 6 bases and J by 4 bases, leaving 6 bases between them. CDR3 length: 12 amino acids. CDR3 nucleotides: TGTGCCAGCAGAGGGAGCACCGGGGAGCTGTTTTTT. Amino acid sequence: CASRGSTGELFF.

For this clone: Other DNA sequences in this sample translate to the same CDR3. J is TRBJ1-1 and V is TRBV9; D remains ambiguous. The V end was cut by 0 bases, the J end by 5 bases, with 8 bases between. Per germline, CDR1 SGDLS and CDR2 YYNGEE. The CDR3 covers 13 residues. Written as DNA, the CDR3 is TGTGCCAGCAGCGTAGACGGTGTGACTGAAGCTTTCTTT. This encodes CASSVDGVTEAFF.

The chain couples TRBV7-8 to TRBJ2-5; D perhaps matches TRBD2 (5 bases). V was shortened by 2 bases and J by 0 bases, with 13 bases between the two germline ends. Germline V gives CDR1 SGHVS, CDR2 FQNEAQ. The length of the CDR3 is 16 residues. The CDR3 DNA sequence: TGTGCCAGCAGCTTATTCGGCGAGGGTTACCAAGAGACCCAGTACTTC. Translation gives CASSLFGEGYQETQYF.

This sequence joins TRBV19 and TRBJ2-7; 8 nucleotides agree with TRBD1. The CDR3 sequence is 15 residues long. Losses at the gene ends were 1 base for V and 3 bases for J; bases not matched to a gene: 5. Germline V CDR1 and CDR2: LNHDA, SQIVND (reference sequence). CDR3 protein: CASSIADRGGYEQYF. DNA for the CDR3: TGTGCCAGTAGTATAGCCGACAGGGGTGGCTACGAGCAGTACTTC.

The V gene is TRBV10-3, the J gene TRBJ2-1; weak D call: TRBD1 (5 bases). V lost 4 bases, J lost 8 bases, and 18 bases lay in between. Germline loops: CDR1 ENHRY, CDR2 SYGVKD. The CDR3 is 15 residues long. The CDR3 sequence: CAISGPTAAVDEQFF. CDR3 DNA: TGTGCCATCAGTGGCCCGACAGCTGCCGTCGATGAGCAGTTCTTC.

This clone was found once. The chain carries TRBV14 and TRBJ2-3, with D hard to call. Trimming left V 6 bases short and J 2 bases short, with 6 bases between. The CDR3 sequence is 12 residues long. Germline V gene sequence: CDR1 SGHDN, CDR2 FVKESK. Written as DNA, the CDR3 is TGTGCCAGCAGGCCGTTCACAGATACGCAGTATTTT. It translates to CASRPFTDTQYF.

This sequence joins TRBV18 and TRBJ1-4; no firm D call. The V end lost 6 bases, the J end lost 5 bases, and 10 bases lay between the germline ends. This CDR3 is 13 amino acids long. CDR1 is KGHSH, CDR2 LQKENI, per germline. In nucleotides, the CDR3 is TGTGCCAGCTCTCGGACGGAGAATGAAAAACTGTTTTTT. Residues: CASSRTENEKLFF.

The chain joins TRBV19 to TRBJ2-1, with 10 nucleotides matching TRBD2. Germline V gene sequence: CDR1 LNHDA, CDR2 SQIVND (reference sequence). The CDR3 length is 17 residues. The V segment lost 2 bases and the J segment 2 bases; nucleotides outside the gene matches: 6. The CDR3 DNA reads as TGTGCCAGTAGTATATTGAGCGGGAGGGCCCCCTACAATGAGCAGTTCTTC. This codes for CASSILSGRAPYNEQFF.

The rearrangement links TRBV29-1 to TRBJ2-3, with a possible D match to TRBD2 (5 bases). Trimming left V 0 bases short and J 1 base short, with 8 bases between. Germline-derived CDR1 and CDR2 are SQVTM and ANQGSEA. The CDR3 runs to 14 residues. The CDR3 DNA follows: TGCAGCGTTGAAGATCGGCGGGGCACAGATACGCAGTATTTT. Translating it yields CSVEDRRGTDTQYF.

The CDR3 loop reads CASSPDLYGYTF. CDR3 in DNA: TGTGCCAGCAGTCCCGACCTTTACGGCTACACCTTC. This chain connects TRBV27 to TRBJ1-2; D is undetermined. The germline V and J ends were trimmed by 5 bases and 8 bases, with 12 bases remaining between them. Germline CDR1 reads MNHEY; CDR2 reads SMNVEV (reference sequence). This CDR3 is built from 12 residues.

Regarding this clone: Other DNA sequences of this sample code for an identical CDR3. The V call is TRBV29-1, the J call TRBJ2-1, with D possibly being TRBD2 (5 bases). The germline V gene has CDR1 SQVTM and CDR2 ANQGSEA. The V end lost 6 bases, the J end lost 5 bases, and 11 bases lay between the germline ends. The length of the CDR3 is 12 residues. The CDR3: CSVPTGNNEQFF. In DNA form, the CDR3 reads TGCAGCGTACCCACGGGAAACAATGAGCAGTTCTTC.

The chain has TRBV6-5 and TRBJ1-4; possibly TRBD1 for D (6 bases). Trimming took off 0 bases at V and 7 bases at J, with 12 bases between the two ends. CDR1 is MNHEY and CDR2 is SVGAGI in the germline V gene. The length of the CDR3 is 15 residues. The CDR3 reads CASSYSWGGSEKLFF. CDR3 bases: TGTGCCAGCAGTTACTCGTGGGGGGGCAGTGAAAAACTGTTTTTT.

The V call is TRBV7-2, the J call TRBJ1-1, with D perhaps matching TRBD1 (5 bases). V shed 10 bases and J shed 4 bases, with 16 bases lying between them. Germline V gene sequence: CDR1 SGHTA, CDR2 FQGNSA. The CDR3 is 13 residues long. The CDR3 DNA reads as TGTGCCACTCGGGTGGGGGGGTTCACTGAAGCTTTCTTT. Protein product: CATRVGGFTEAFF.

This sequence joins TRBV11-3 and TRBJ1-1; the match to TRBD1 covers 7 bases. The V segment lost 3 bases and the J segment 7 bases; nucleotides outside the gene matches: 5. Germline CDR1 SGHNT, CDR2 YENEEA. The CDR3 covers 13 residues. The DNA for the CDR3 is TGTGCCAGCAGCTTCACGGCAGGGGGTGAAGCTTTCTTT. Amino acid sequence: CASSFTAGGEAFF.

The J gene is TRBJ2-7, the V gene TRBV24-1; 7 nucleotides agree with TRBD1. With V trimmed by 4 bases and J by 5 bases, 10 bases remained unmatched. Per germline, CDR1 KGHDR and CDR2 SFDVKD. The CDR3 consists of 15 residues. Written as DNA, the CDR3 is TGTGCCACCAGTGACCCTCGACAGGGTTCGAACGAGCAGTACTTC. It is translated as CATSDPRQGSNEQYF.

The chain uses TRBV12-3 or TRBV12-4 and TRBJ2-7, with D unclear. Trimming took off 3 bases at V and 6 bases at J, with 9 bases between the two ends. The CDR3 runs to 12 residues. The CDR3 reads CASSFGRTEQYF. The CDR3 nucleotides are TGTGCCAGCAGTTTTGGGCGGACCGAGCAGTACTTC.

The V gene is TRBV15, the J gene TRBJ2-7, with TRBD1 matching 9 bases. The CDR3 length is 14 residues. The germline gives CDR1 LNHNV, CDR2 YYDKDF (reference sequence). J lost 1 base, V lost 7 bases, and 5 bases had no gene match. The CDR3 spells CATTDRGVSYEQYF. The CDR3 nucleotides read TGTGCCACCACGGACAGGGGAGTTTCCTACGAGCAGTACTTC. The full variable domain, completed using reference TRBV15 and TRBJ2-7, is DAMVIQNPRYQVTQFGKPVTLSCSQTLNHNVMYWYQQKSSQAPKLLFHYYDKDFNNEADTPDNFQSRRPNTSFCFLDIRSPGLGDTAMYLCATTDRGVSYEQYFGPGTRLTVT.

The CDR3 sequence: CASSPRTGGTEAFF. CDR3 DNA: TGTGCCAGCAGCCCGCGGACAGGGGGCACTGAAGCTTTCTTT. The chain employs TRBV9 and TRBJ1-1; 10 positions match TRBD1. Per germline, CDR1 SGDLS and CDR2 YYNGEE. After removal of 4 bases from V and 4 bases from J, the junction contained 4 bases not matched to a gene. This CDR3 is built from 14 residues.

The chain is built from TRBV6-4 and TRBJ1-2, with D perhaps matching TRBD1 (5 bases). The V end lost 2 bases, the J end lost 6 bases, and 28 bases lay between the germline ends. Germline CDR1 reads MRHNA; CDR2 reads SNTAGT. The CDR3 sequence is 19 residues long. The CDR3: CASSDETREVLAGGDGYTF. The CDR3 region has the DNA TGTGCCAGCAGTGACGAGACTAGGGAAGTTTTAGCTGGAGGGGATGGCTACACCTTC.

This chain connects TRBV6-6 to TRBJ2-3, with 7 positions matching TRBD2. Germline loops: CDR1 MNHNY, CDR2 SVGAGI (reference sequence). CDR3 length: 17 residues. The V gene end was trimmed by 5 bases and the J gene end by 4 bases; junction bases not matched to a gene: 15. The CDR3 spells CASSLGVGGMLADTQYF. As DNA, the CDR3 is TGTGCCAGCAGTCTTGGCGTGGGGGGGATGTTAGCAGATACGCAGTATTTT.

V is TRBV28 and J is TRBJ2-7, with 8 bases fitting TRBD2. The CDR3 extends over 15 amino acids. The junction had 7 bases not matched to a gene; V was cut back by 5 bases and J by 1 base. The germline V gene has CDR1 MDHEN and CDR2 SYDVKM. The CDR3 region has the DNA TGTGCCAGCAGTGTGCTAGCGGGCCCTTCCTACGAGCAGTACTTC. Protein product: CASSVLAGPSYEQYF. Full variable domain (missing parts from reference TRBV28 and TRBJ2-7): DVKVTQSSRYLVKRTGEKVFLECVQDMDHENMFWYRQDPGLGLRLIYFSYDVKMKEKGDIPEGYSVSREKKERFSLILESASTNQTSMYLCASSVLAGPSYEQYFGPGTRLTVT.

This sequence joins TRBV21-1 and TRBJ2-2. TRBV21-1 is assigned pseudogene status. The CDR3 has 19 residues. The CDR3 nucleotides are TGTGCCAGCAGCCCTAGCGGGGGAGGGACAGGGGCTAACACCGGGGAGCTGTTTTTT. Protein sequence: CASSPSGGGTGANTGELFF.

The chain links TRBV27 to TRBJ2-1; the match to TRBD2 covers 14 bases. CDR1 and CDR2 from the germline V gene are MNHEY and SMNVEV (reference sequence). V shed 1 base and J 10 bases; nucleotides not matched to a gene: 6. This CDR3 contains 16 residues. CDR3 DNA sequence: TGTGCCAGCAGTTTATGGACTAGCGGGAGGATTTTGGAGCAGTTCTTC. It translates to CASSLWTSGRILEQFF.

The chain carries TRBV14 and TRBJ2-2; TRBD2 matches at 9 bases. With 7 bases clipped from V and 1 base from J, the junction kept 4 bases outside the gene matches. The V gene's germline CDR1 is SGHDN and CDR2 FVKESK. CDR3 length: 15 amino acids. The CDR3 nucleotides are TGTGCCAGCACTAAACTAGCGGGGAACACCGGGGAGCTGTTTTTT. Protein product: CASTKLAGNTGELFF.

The V and J genes are TRBV7-9 and TRBJ2-2; weak D call: TRBD2 (6 bases). Germline CDR1 and CDR2: SEHNR and FQNEAQ (reference sequence). The CDR3 runs to 14 residues. Trimming shortened V by 1 base and J by 7 bases, and 10 bases separated the two germline ends. Here the CDR3 DNA reads TGTGCCAGCAGCTTAGATCTCGGGGGCGGGGAGCTGTTTTTT. Amino acid sequence: CASSLDLGGGELFF. The full variable domain, in which reference TRBV7-9 and TRBJ2-2 provide the parts outside the CDR3, is DTGVSQNPRHKITKRGQNVTFRCDPISEHNRLYWYRQTLGQGPEFLTYFQNEAQLEKSRLLSDRFSAERPKGSFSTLEIQRTEQGDSAMYLCASSLDLGGGELFFGEGSRLTVL.

V usage is TRBV2 and J usage is TRBJ2-3; D possibly corresponds to TRBD2 (5 bases). This CDR3 is built from 14 residues. Trimming left V 4 bases short and J 9 bases short, with 17 bases between. Germline V gives CDR1 SNHLY, CDR2 FYNNEI. CDR3 residues: CASSAGRTSQTQYF. The CDR3 bases are TGTGCCAGCAGTGCTGGTAGGACTTCCCAAACGCAGTATTTT.

V is TRBV5-6 and J is TRBJ2-5; 7 bases line up with TRBD2. The CDR3 runs 14 residues. Germline V CDR1 and CDR2: SGHDT, YYEEEE. The V and J ends lost 0 bases and 5 bases, in that order; junction bases with no gene match: 4. The CDR3 loop is CASSLGGRGETQYF. The CDR3 DNA reads as TGTGCCAGCAGCTTGGGCGGGAGAGGTGAGACCCAGTACTTC. The whole variable domain, remainder taken from reference TRBV5-6 and TRBJ2-5, is DAGVTQSPTHLIKTRGQQVTLRCSPKSGHDTVSWYQQALGQGPQFIFQYYEEEERQRGNFPDRFSGHQFPNYSSELNVNALLLGDSALYLCASSLGGRGETQYFGPGTRLLVL.

The chain combines TRBV25-1 with TRBJ2-5; TRBD2 matches 7 bases. Germline V lookup: CDR1 MGHDK, CDR2 SYGVNS. Germline trimming cut 4 bases from V and 5 bases from J; bases unmatched to any gene: 10. The CDR3 has 15 amino acids. The CDR3 here is CASSAGGRSGETQYF. The CDR3 DNA is TGTGCCAGCAGTGCGGGCGGGAGAAGTGGGGAGACCCAGTACTTC.

The CDR3 nucleotides are TGTGCCAGCAGTTACTTCCGGGAGGCAACCTACAATGAGCAGTTCTTC. It is translated as CASSYFREATYNEQFF. This rearrangement joins TRBV6-6 to TRBJ2-1; 7 bases are a match to TRBD2. Germline assignment: CDR1 MNHNY and CDR2 SVGAGI (reference sequence). V lost 1 base, J lost 2 bases, and 5 bases stayed unmatched. This CDR3 has 16 amino acids.